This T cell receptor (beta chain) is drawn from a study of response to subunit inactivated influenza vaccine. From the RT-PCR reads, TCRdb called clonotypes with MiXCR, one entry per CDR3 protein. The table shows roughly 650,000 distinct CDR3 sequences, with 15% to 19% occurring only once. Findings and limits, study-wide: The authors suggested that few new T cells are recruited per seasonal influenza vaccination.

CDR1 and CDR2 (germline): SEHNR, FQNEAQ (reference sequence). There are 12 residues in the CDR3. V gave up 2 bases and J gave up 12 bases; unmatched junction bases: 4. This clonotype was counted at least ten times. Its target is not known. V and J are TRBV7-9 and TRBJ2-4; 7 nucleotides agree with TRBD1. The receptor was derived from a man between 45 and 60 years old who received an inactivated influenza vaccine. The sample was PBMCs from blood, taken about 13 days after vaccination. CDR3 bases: TGTGCCAGCAGCTTAACAGGGGCTTATCAGTACTTC. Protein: CASSLTGAYQYF. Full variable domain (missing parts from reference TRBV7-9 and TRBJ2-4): DTGVSQNPRHKITKRGQNVTFRCDPISEHNRLYWYRQTLGQGPEFLTYFQNEAQLEKSRLLSDRFSAERPKGSFSTLEIQRTEQGDSAMYLCASSLTGAYQYFGAGTRLSVL.